The next 26 T cell receptor beta chains were all read from a single sample in a study of early T cells in non-severe SARS-CoV-2 infection. TCRdb re-called the 5' RACE reads through MiXCR, storing one row per CDR3 protein. The sample has about 29,000 distinct CDR3 sequences; 5% are singletons. Sequencing was carried out using whole blood. These receptors were obtained from an adult who was a healthcare worker with PCR-confirmed SARS-CoV-2 infection or an uninfected control (not recorded which).

The chain uses TRBV20-1 and TRBJ2-5, with a weak D call TRBD2 (6 bases). The CDR3 covers 14 residues. The ends were cut back, 2 bases at V and 2 bases at J, with 12 bases in the middle. Germline-derived CDR1 and CDR2 are DFQATT and SNEGSKA (reference sequence). In nucleotides, the CDR3 is TGCAGTGCTAGACGTAGCGGCGGACAAGAGACCCAGTACTTC. Residues: CSARRSGGQETQYF.

This clonotype was recorded a few times. V usage is TRBV12-3 or TRBV12-4 and J usage is TRBJ1-6; 9 nucleotides align to TRBD1. J lost 7 bases, V lost 4 bases, and 2 bases had no gene match. This CDR3 contains 14 residues. CDR3 nucleotide sequence: TGTGCCAGCAGTTCAGGGACAGGGAATTCACCCCTCCACTTT. This codes for CASSSGTGNSPLHF.

This clonotype was counted at least ten times. The J gene is TRBJ2-1, the V gene TRBV28; 12 nucleotides agree with TRBD2. The germline V gene encodes CDR1 MDHEN and CDR2 SYDVKM. The CDR3 length is 15 residues. V was pared by 4 bases and J by 2 bases, with 0 bases of the junction left unmatched. The CDR3 DNA reads TGTGCCAGCAGTTCTAGCGGGGGGGCCTACAATGAGCAGTTCTTC. Translated: CASSSSGGAYNEQFF.

Ten or more counts support this clonotype. The chain is built from TRBV5-6 and TRBJ2-1; no reliable D call. CDR3 length: 16 residues. The V and J ends lost 0 bases and 1 base respectively, with 11 bases between them. Per germline, CDR1 SGHDT and CDR2 YYEEEE. As DNA, the CDR3 is TGTGCCAGCAGCTTGGGTTCGGCAGGATCCTACAATGAGCAGTTCTTC. Protein: CASSLGSAGSYNEQFF.

The chain has TRBV12-3 or TRBV12-4 and TRBJ2-7; 7 bases agree with TRBD1. The length of the CDR3 is 14 residues. Trimming took 5 bases from V and 2 from J; bases not matched to a gene: 6. The CDR3 sequence is CASSRDSQAYEQYF. As DNA, the CDR3 is TGTGCCAGCAGTAGGGACAGCCAAGCCTACGAGCAGTACTTC.

This rearrangement joins TRBV20-1 to TRBJ2-1; TRBD2 matches 12 bases. CDR1 is DFQATT and CDR2 is SNEGSKA in the germline V gene (reference sequence). The CDR3 totals 15 residues. The ends lost 5 bases at V and 6 bases at J; junction bases unmatched: 8. This chain's CDR3 is CSAARLAGVGNEQFF. The CDR3 DNA reads as TGCAGTGCTGCGCGACTAGCGGGAGTGGGCAATGAGCAGTTCTTC.

This clonotype was detected ten times or more. This CDR3 is CASSRQVSRTDTQYF. CDR3 DNA: TGTGCCAGCAGCCGACAGGTTTCCCGCACAGATACGCAGTATTTT. V usage is TRBV7-9 and J usage is TRBJ2-3; a weak D match, TRBD1 (6 bases). The CDR3 totals 15 residues. CDR1 is SEHNR, CDR2 FQNEAQ, per germline (reference sequence). Trimming removed 5 bases at V and 1 base at J, with 13 bases between.

As concerns this clonotype: One junction end disagrees with the germline gene, perhaps due to a read error. The chain recombines TRBV20-1 with TRBJ2-5, with TRBD2 matching over 13 bases. The CDR3 is made up of 13 amino acids. Germline CDR1 reads DFQATT; CDR2 reads SNEGSKA (reference sequence). CDR3 nucleotide sequence: TGCAGTGCTGGGGGACTAGCGGGGCCCATCCTCCACTTC. Residues: CSAGGLAGPILHF.

This clonotype was counted many times. The chain couples TRBV18 to TRBJ2-7; D is possibly TRBD1 (6 bases). The CDR3 extends over 16 amino acids. V was trimmed by 3 bases and J by 0 bases, leaving 15 bases between them. The germline gives CDR1 KGHSH, CDR2 LQKENI. The CDR3, as DNA: TGTGCCAGCTCACCTCCCACAGGGTACTACTCCTACGAGCAGTACTTC. Its translation: CASSPPTGYYSYEQYF.

This chain links TRBV6-2 or TRBV6-3 with TRBJ2-6; weak D call: TRBD2 (6 bases). This CDR3 spans 15 amino acids. The germline CDR1 and CDR2 sequences are MNHEY and SVGEGT. Trimming stripped 4 bases from V and 4 bases from J, with 11 bases between. In DNA form, the CDR3 reads TGTGCCAGCAGTTCAGGAGGGCCCGGGGCCAACGTCCTGACTTTC. It specifies CASSSGGPGANVLTF.

The chain has TRBV20-1 and TRBJ2-3; TRBD2 matches 13 bases. Per germline, CDR1 DFQATT and CDR2 SNEGSKA (reference sequence). Trimming cost V 7 bases and J 3 bases; bases outside gene matches: 7. The length of the CDR3 is 15 residues. CDR3 nucleotides: TGCAGTGTTTGGACTAGCGGGAGAAAGACAGATACGCAGTATTTT. This gives the protein CSVWTSGRKTDTQYF.

This clonotype came up many times. V gene TRBV6-6 combines with J gene TRBJ1-6; a weak D match, TRBD1 (5 bases). The CDR3 totals 16 residues. The ends were cut back, 3 bases at V and 7 bases at J, with 16 bases in the middle. Looked up from germline, CDR1 is MNHNY and CDR2 is SVGAGI (reference sequence). The DNA for the CDR3 is TGTGCCAGCAGTTATTCACCCCAGGGAGGAAATTCACCCCTCCACTTT. Protein: CASSYSPQGGNSPLHF.

At least ten counts were recorded for this clonotype. The chain joins TRBV10-3 to TRBJ2-3; D call uncertain. Germline V gene lookup returns CDR1 ENHRY and CDR2 SYGVKD. There are 12 residues in the CDR3. V was clipped by 9 bases and J by 0 bases, with 7 bases between them. This CDR3 is CAILTSTDTQYF. CDR3 nucleotides: TGTGCCATTCTAACTAGCACAGATACGCAGTATTTT.

This clonotype was counted between two and nine times. The chain has TRBV7-6 and TRBJ2-2, with D perhaps matching TRBD2 (6 bases). The CDR3 consists of 15 residues. V was trimmed by 6 bases and J by 2 bases, leaving 13 bases between them. Germline V gene data show CDR1 as SGHVS and CDR2 as FNYEAQ. The CDR3 sequence: CASRAGTFNTGELFF. In DNA form, the CDR3 reads TGTGCCAGCAGGGCCGGGACTTTTAACACCGGGGAGCTGTTTTTT. Full variable domain (outside the CDR3, taken from reference TRBV7-6 and TRBJ2-2): GAGVSQSPRYKVTKRGQDVALRCDPISGHVSLYWYRQALGQGPEFLTYFNYEAQQDKSGLPNDRFSAERPEGSISTLTIQRTEQRDSAMYRCASRAGTFNTGELFFGEGSRLTVL.

This clonotype was counted many times. CDR3 region: CASSQGSRGNQPQHF. In DNA, the CDR3 is TGCGCCAGCAGCCAAGGGTCCAGGGGCAATCAGCCCCAGCATTTT. The gene calls are TRBV4-1 and TRBJ1-5, with D perhaps TRBD1 (5 bases). CDR1 MGHRA and CDR2 YSYEKL come from the germline V gene. The CDR3 is 15 amino acids. V lost 1 base and J 2 bases, leaving 9 bases between the germline ends.

This chain connects TRBV12-3 or TRBV12-4 to TRBJ2-7; weak D call: TRBD2 (5 bases). There are 15 residues in the CDR3. The V gene lost 0 bases and the J gene lost 4 bases, with 13 bases spanning the gap. CDR3 sequence: CASSLARAATYEQYF. DNA for the CDR3: TGTGCCAGCAGTTTAGCGCGGGCGGCCACGTACGAGCAGTACTTC.

By share, this clonotype counts as medium-sized. This chain joins TRBV20-1 and TRBJ2-1, with 10 positions matching TRBD2. Germline V gene sequence: CDR1 DFQATT, CDR2 SNEGSKA (reference sequence). The CDR3 has 16 residues. The junction had 8 bases not matched to a gene; V was cut back by 0 bases and J by 6 bases. The CDR3 here is CSARDRAGLATNEQFF. CDR3 nucleotides: TGCAGTGCTAGAGATCGCGCGGGACTAGCGACCAATGAGCAGTTCTTC.

This clonotype was picked up many times. The chain recombines TRBV7-8 with TRBJ2-7; tentatively, D is TRBD1 (5 bases). From germline, CDR1 is SGHVS and CDR2 FQNEAQ. V was shortened by 5 bases and J by 2 bases, with 16 bases between the two germline ends. The CDR3 sequence is 15 residues long. The CDR3 nucleotides are TGTGCCAGCAGCGCAGGGAATCGAGCCCCCTACGAGCAGTACTTC. This codes for CASSAGNRAPYEQYF.

This clonotype was picked up many times. J is TRBJ2-2 and V is TRBV27, with 7 bases aligning to TRBD2. The CDR3 has 14 residues. J gave up 7 bases and V 8 bases, and 10 bases lay outside the gene matches. Germline CDR1 and CDR2: MNHEY and SMNVEV (reference sequence). The CDR3 protein is CASGSAGYGGELFF. The CDR3 DNA is TGTGCCAGCGGATCAGCGGGATACGGCGGGGAGCTGTTTTTT.

Ten or more counts support this clonotype. The DNA is left out, because the CDR3 cannot be placed on it with certainty; the CDR3 is given as TCRdb lists it. CDR3 amino acids: CISVSEAPRADRKGTEAFF. V gene TRBV7-5 combines with J gene TRBJ1-1; no DNA check was done on the table's D call, TRBD1. TRBV7-5 is a documented pseudogene. From its first to its last residue, the CDR3 has 19 amino acids.

This clonotype was detected ten times or more. The J gene is TRBJ1-5, the V gene TRBV20-1, with D perhaps TRBD1 (6 bases). V was trimmed by 2 bases and J by 4 bases, leaving 9 bases between them. The CDR3 covers 13 residues. Germline V CDR1 and CDR2: DFQATT, SNEGSKA (reference sequence). CDR3 in DNA: TGCAGTGCTAGACGGACAGCAAATCAGCCCCAGCATTTT. It specifies CSARRTANQPQHF.

This clonotype was seen repeatedly, ten times or more. V usage is TRBV6-1 and J usage is TRBJ2-1; possibly TRBD1 for D (6 bases). This CDR3 is built from 12 residues. V lost 7 bases and J 5 bases, leaving 9 bases between the germline ends. Germline V CDR1 and CDR2: MNHNS, SASEGT. CDR3 nucleotide sequence: TGTGCCAGCAAGGGGGACAACAATGAGCAGTTCTTC. It specifies CASKGDNNEQFF.

This clonotype was counted only a few times. The rearrangement links TRBV18 to TRBJ1-5, with TRBD1 matching over 9 bases. With V trimmed by 3 bases and J by 2 bases, 5 bases remained unmatched. This CDR3 is built from 16 residues. Germline V CDR1 and CDR2: KGHSH, LQKENI. The CDR3 sequence: CASSPTGGAGNQPQHF. The CDR3 DNA reads TGTGCCAGCTCACCCACAGGGGGCGCGGGCAATCAGCCCCAGCATTTT.

This clonotype has at least ten counts. The chain recombines TRBV7-2 with TRBJ2-1; D might be TRBD2 (5 bases). The germline V gene has CDR1 SGHTA and CDR2 FQGNSA. Between the trimmed V and J ends, which lost 5 bases and 9 bases, there was a span of 20 bases. This CDR3 has 15 residues. For the CDR3, the DNA is TGTGCCAGCAGCCGAACGCAAGTACTAGGCGGTGAGCAGTTCTTC. As protein: CASSRTQVLGGEQFF. Combining the CDR3 with reference TRBV7-2 and TRBJ2-1 gives the whole variable domain GAGVSQSPSNKVTEKGKDVELRCDPISGHTALYWYRQSLGQGLEFLIYFQGNSAPDKSGLPSDRFSAERTGGSVSTLTIQRTQQEDSAVYLCASSRTQVLGGEQFFGPGTRLTVL.

This clonotype has at least ten counts. The rearrangement uses TRBV2 and TRBJ2-5; D remains ambiguous. V was shortened by 6 bases and J by 7 bases, with 15 bases between the two germline ends. CDR3 length: 13 residues. Germline lookup yields CDR1 SNHLY and CDR2 FYNNEI. The CDR3 coding sequence is TGTGCCAGCAGGAAGCCGGAACGAGGGACCCAGTACTTC. Translation: CASRKPERGTQYF.

This clonotype has just a few counts. This chain links TRBV7-8 with TRBJ2-3; TRBD2 matches at 14 bases. V dropped 6 bases and J dropped 2; count of bases not matched to a gene: 16. Germline V lookup: CDR1 SGHVS, CDR2 FQNEAQ. The CDR3 is 20 amino acids. The CDR3 bases are TGTGCCAGCAGTTCCAAGGGACTAGCGGGGGAAGGGGATAACACAGATACGCAGTATTTT. Translated, it gives CASSSKGLAGEGDNTDTQYF.